The rows below give T cell receptor beta chains drawn from one sample of a study of identical twins. In TCRdb, the 5' RACE reads were re-called with MiXCR into one record per CDR3 protein. In the table there are fewer than 500,000 distinct CDR3 sequences, about 13% of which are singletons. This sample also appeared in a second study, on yellow fever vaccine responses in identical twins.

Sequenced: CD4+ T cells sorted from blood. These receptors were collected from a woman aged 18 to 35 in good health. The CDR3 runs from the conserved cysteine through the conserved F or W. The D gene is left open where the match is weak. Expanded clones get a size class; other rows say once, few or many, or leave the size out.

V	D	size	J	CDR3	DNA
TRBV11-2	.	.	TRBJ1-5	CASSLSSGGRGSNQPQHF	TGTGCCAGCAGCCTATCAAGTGGGGGGCGCGGGAGCAATCAGCCCCAGCATTTT
TRBV19	TRBD2	few	TRBJ2-5	CASSIPGTSGETQYF	TGTGCCAGTAGTATACCCGGGACTAGTGGTGAGACCCAGTACTTC
TRBV12-3/TRBV12-4	.	.	TRBJ2-3	CASSSRETFVTDTQYF	TGTGCCAGCAGCTCGCGTGAAACGTTTGTCACAGATACGCAGTATTTT
TRBV5-5	TRBD1	.	TRBJ2-7	CASSPTGQVSYEQYF	TGTGCCAGCAGCCCCACGGGACAGGTCTCCTACGAGCAGTACTTC
TRBV12-3/TRBV12-4	.	many	TRBJ2-2	CASRPSRGGELFF	TGTGCCAGCAGACCCTCTAGGGGTGGGGAGCTGTTTTTT
TRBV20-1	.	.	TRBJ1-6	CSARAPVSPLHF	TGCAGTGCTAGGGCCCCGGTGTCACCCCTCCACTTT
TRBV5-1	.	many	TRBJ2-1	CASSFGSPTASNSYNEQFF	TGCGCCAGCAGCTTTGGGTCCCCGACAGCCTCAAACTCCTACAATGAGCAGTTCTTC
TRBV10-2	TRBD1	many	TRBJ2-1	CASSTGPRGNEQFF	TGCGCCAGCAGTACGGGACCCAGGGGGAATGAGCAGTTCTTC
TRBV2	.	few	TRBJ1-2	CASSEGGANYGYTF	TGTGCCAGCAGTGAGGGGGGGGCCAACTATGGCTACACCTTC
TRBV20-1	.	many	TRBJ2-7	CSARQGKAYEQYF	TGCAGTGCTAGACAGGGGAAGGCCTACGAGCAGTACTTC
TRBV6-2/TRBV6-3	TRBD2	few	TRBJ2-1	CASSPSGLEQFF	TGTGCCAGCAGTCCTAGCGGGCTTGAGCAGTTCTTC
TRBV20-1	TRBD2	.	TRBJ2-2	CSARVVGLAAHANTGELFF	TGCAGTGCTAGAGTTGTAGGCCTAGCGGCCCATGCGAACACCGGGGAGCTGTTTTTT
TRBV11-2	.	few	TRBJ1-2	CASSLERGPYGYTF	TGTGCCAGCAGCTTAGAAAGGGGACCCTATGGCTACACCTTC
TRBV7-2	.	.	TRBJ2-7	CASSKFGQADYEQYF	TGTGCCAGCAGTAAGTTCGGGCAGGCCGACTACGAGCAGTACTTC
TRBV6-2/TRBV6-3	TRBD2	.	TRBJ2-7	CASSRPTVAGSYEQYF	TGTGCCAGCAGTCGCCCCACCGTAGCGGGCTCCTACGAGCAGTACTTC
TRBV2	TRBD2	.	TRBJ2-2	CASRRGTSGGTGELFF	TGTGCCAGCAGACGCGGGACTAGCGGGGGCACCGGGGAGCTGTTTTTT
TRBV15	.	many	TRBJ1-1	CATSNQLNTEAFF	TGTGCCACCAGCAACCAGCTAAACACTGAAGCTTTCTTT
TRBV21-1	.	.	TRBJ2-1	CASSRLLAGSYNEQFF	TGTGCCAGCAGCCGACTTCTAGCGGGGAGCTACAATGAGCAGTTCTTC
TRBV20-1	.	many	TRBJ2-5	CRAREGAKETQYF	TGCAGGGCTCGCGAGGGAGCGAAGGAGACCCAGTACTTC
TRBV7-9	TRBD1	many	TRBJ1-2	CASSFGQDYGYTF	TGTGCCAGCAGCTTTGGACAGGACTATGGCTACACCTTC
TRBV12-3/TRBV12-4	TRBD1	.	TRBJ2-4	CASSPAGTGANIQYF	TGTGCCAGCAGCCCGGCCGGGACAGGGGCAAACATTCAGTACTTC
TRBV18	.	.	TRBJ1-6	CASSPGQHNSPLHF	TGTGCCAGCTCACCGGGCCAACATAATTCACCCCTCCACTTT
TRBV5-1	.	many	TRBJ1-1	CASSSRAGDTEAFF	TGCGCCAGCAGCTCCAGGGCTGGGGACACTGAAGCTTTCTTT
TRBV11-2	TRBD2	many	TRBJ2-2	CASSFLAGGTGELFF	TGTGCCAGCAGCTTTCTAGCGGGGGGGACCGGGGAGCTGTTTTTT
TRBV7-2	.	few	TRBJ2-2	CASSLAHTGELFF	TGTGCCAGCAGCTTAGCCCACACCGGGGAGCTGTTTTTT
TRBV7-2	TRBD2	.	TRBJ2-3	CASSFTAGLAEDTQYF	TGTGCCAGCAGCTTCACGGCGGGACTAGCGGAAGATACGCAGTATTTT
TRBV25-1	.	few	TRBJ2-7	CASSAVRGLGEQYF	TGTGCCAGCAGTGCAGTTCGGGGACTGGGCGAGCAGTACTTC
TRBV12-3/TRBV12-4	.	many	TRBJ2-2	CASSLQRQNTGELFF	TGTGCCAGCAGTTTACAGCGGCAGAACACCGGGGAGCTGTTTTTT
TRBV28	.	.	TRBJ2-2	CASSSRRYTGELFF	TGTGCCAGCAGTTCCCGACGCTACACCGGGGAGCTGTTTTTT
TRBV7-2	.	.	TRBJ2-6	CASSPVQGRANVLTF	TGTGCCAGCAGCCCGGTACAGGGAAGGGCCAACGTCCTGACTTTC